A selection of T cell receptor beta chains follows, all from one sample in a study of blood T cell repertoires in COVID-19. Profiling relied on immunoSEQ multiplex PCR, and the TCRdb table lists in-frame clones only, not all of them. The sample includes 210,000 or so clones, around four fifths of them seen just once. The sequencing sample was made of peripheral blood. The receptors were sampled from a man aged 45 to 65 with active or convalescent COVID-19. Each CDR3 is given with its conserved first and last residue. Fields, in order: V gene, clone size, J gene, D gene, CDR3 DNA, CDR3 protein. The D gene is left open where the match is weak. Part of the rows lack a size; the others show once, few, many or a class for expanded clones.

>TRBV18|.|TRBJ2-1|TRBD2
TGTGCCAGCTCACTGGGCCTAGCGGGACGTGAGCAGTTCTTC
CASSLGLAGREQFF
>TRBV5-1|.|TRBJ1-4|.
TGCGCCAGCGTCTCCGGTATTGCAACTAATGAAAAACTGTTTTTT
CASVSGIATNEKLFF
>TRBV5-6|.|TRBJ1-5|.
TGTGCCAGCAGCGTTGACAGTCAGCCCCAGCATTTT
CASSVDSQPQHF
>TRBV19|.|TRBJ2-5|TRBD2
TGTGCCAGTAGTCTCCCGGGACTAGCGGGGGTAAAGGGAGAGACCCAGTACTTC
CASSLPGLAGVKGETQYF
>TRBV5-4|once|TRBJ1-1|.
TGTGCCAGCAGCTTAGGGGTGGGGCGGGGGTACACTGAAGCTTTCTTT
CASSLGVGRGYTEAFF
>TRBV27|once|TRBJ2-1|.
TGTGCCAGCAGTTTAGGGGGGTCACCCTACAATGAGCAGTTCTTC
CASSLGGSPYNEQFF
>TRBV19|.|TRBJ1-2|.
TGTGCCAGTACTTGGACAAGCTCCTCCTATGGCTACACCTTC
CASTWTSSSYGYTF
>TRBV28|.|TRBJ1-6|.
TGTGCCAGCAGTTTATTAGGTCGGCAGGGCACTTCACCCCTCCACTTT
CASSLLGRQGTSPLHF
>TRBV11-3|.|TRBJ2-2|TRBD2
TGTGCCAGCAGCGCTAGCGGTAGCACCGGGGAGCTGTTTTTT
CASSASGSTGELFF
>TRBV12-3/TRBV12-4|.|TRBJ2-7|.
TGTGCCAGCTGGGCGGGGCACCCCTACGAGCAGTACTTC
CASWAGHPYEQYF
>TRBV18|.|TRBJ1-2|TRBD1
TGTGCCAGCTCACCAGAAGACAGGGCTTATGGCTACACCTTC
CASSPEDRAYGYTF
>TRBV4-1|once|TRBJ1-2|.
TGCGCCAGCAGCCAAGTCCCAGGGACTAACTATGGCTACACCTTC
CASSQVPGTNYGYTF
>TRBV19|.|TRBJ2-2|TRBD2
TGTGCCAGTCTGGGTTCGCTAGCGGGACTACCGAACACCGGGGAGCTGTTTTTT
CASLGSLAGLPNTGELFF
>TRBV4-3|.|TRBJ1-1|.
TGCGCCAGCAGCCAAGAGGGGCAGTTGAACACTGAAGCTTTCTTT
CASSQEGQLNTEAFF
>TRBV5-1|.|TRBJ2-2|.
TGCGCGTCCCATAATCCGACAGGAAACACCGGGGAGCTGTTTTTT
CASHNPTGNTGELFF
>TRBV5-4|.|TRBJ2-1|TRBD1
TGTGCCAGCAGCTTGAACAGGGGGGACAATGAGCAGTTCTTC
CASSLNRGDNEQFF
>TRBV3-1/TRBV3-2|.|TRBJ2-7|.
TGTGCCAGCAGTCTTGACAGCGCAACCTACGAGCAGTACTTC
CASSLDSATYEQYF
>TRBV9|.|TRBJ2-4|TRBD2
TGTGCCAGCAGCTTAACCGCGGGGGAAAAAAACATTCAGTACTTC
CASSLTAGEKNIQYF
>TRBV7-4|few|TRBJ1-4|TRBD1
TGTGCCAGCAGCTTACGTCCCAGGACAGGGGAGGGTGAAAAACTGTTTTTT
CASSLRPRTGEGEKLFF
>TRBV7-8|.|TRBJ1-1|.
TGTGCCAGCAGCCTGCAAGCCACGGGGAACACTGAAGCTTTCTTT
CASSLQATGNTEAFF
>TRBV11-2|.|TRBJ2-2|.
TGTGCCAGCAGCTTAGTCATGGCAGGGATGGGTGGGGAGCTGTTTTTT
CASSLVMAGMGGELFF
>TRBV6-2/TRBV6-3|.|TRBJ2-7|TRBD1
TGTGCCAGCAGTTACCTTGCCTGGGACAGGGACAACGAGCAGTACTTC
CASSYLAWDRDNEQYF
>TRBV1|.|TRBJ1-1|.
TGCACCAGCAGCCAAGATTCGGGGACATACACTGAAGCTTTCTTT
CTSSQDSGTYTEAFF
>TRBV18|.|TRBJ2-7|TRBD1
TGTGCCAGCTCAGATGGGACAGGGGGCTCCTACGAGCAGTACTTC
CASSDGTGGSYEQYF
>TRBV2|.|TRBJ2-5|TRBD2
TGTGCCAGCACCCGGAGACTAGCGGGGGGGCTCGAAGAGACCCAGTACTTC
CASTRRLAGGLEETQYF
>TRBV11-2|many|TRBJ1-1|.
TGTGCCAGCAGCTTATGGGGGCGAGGGACCGCTGAAGCTTTCTTT
CASSLWGRGTAEAFF
>TRBV6-5|.|TRBJ2-5|TRBD1
TGTGCCAGCAGGGGGGAAGGGGGCCCTCAAGAGACCCAGTACTTC
CASRGEGGPQETQYF
>TRBV20-1|.|TRBJ1-3|.
TGCAGTGTTCGTCGGTCAAACACCATATATTTT
CSVRRSNTIYF
>TRBV9|.|TRBJ2-3|TRBD2
TGTGCCAGCAGCGTAGGGCTAGCGGTCACAGATACGCAGTATTTT
CASSVGLAVTDTQYF
>TRBV6-2/TRBV6-3|.|TRBJ2-1|.
TGTGCCAGCAGCCTCACTAGGAGTCGGTACAATGAGCAGTTCTTC
CASSLTRSRYNEQFF
>TRBV28|.|TRBJ1-3|.
TGTGCCAGCACCTCTGTGCGGGGGGGCAGACTCAACTCTGGAAACACCATATATTTT
CASTSVRGGRLNSGNTIYF